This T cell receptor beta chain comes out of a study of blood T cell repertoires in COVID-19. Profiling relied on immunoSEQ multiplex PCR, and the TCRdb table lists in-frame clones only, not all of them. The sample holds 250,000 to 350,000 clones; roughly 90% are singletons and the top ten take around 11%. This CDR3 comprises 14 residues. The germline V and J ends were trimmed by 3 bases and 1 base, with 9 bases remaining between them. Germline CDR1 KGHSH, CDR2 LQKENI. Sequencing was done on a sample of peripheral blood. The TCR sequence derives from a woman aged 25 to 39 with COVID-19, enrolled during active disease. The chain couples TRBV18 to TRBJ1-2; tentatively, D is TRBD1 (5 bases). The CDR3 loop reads CASSPLQVNYGYTF. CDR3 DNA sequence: TGTGCCAGCTCACCTCTACAGGTTAACTATGGCTACACCTTC.